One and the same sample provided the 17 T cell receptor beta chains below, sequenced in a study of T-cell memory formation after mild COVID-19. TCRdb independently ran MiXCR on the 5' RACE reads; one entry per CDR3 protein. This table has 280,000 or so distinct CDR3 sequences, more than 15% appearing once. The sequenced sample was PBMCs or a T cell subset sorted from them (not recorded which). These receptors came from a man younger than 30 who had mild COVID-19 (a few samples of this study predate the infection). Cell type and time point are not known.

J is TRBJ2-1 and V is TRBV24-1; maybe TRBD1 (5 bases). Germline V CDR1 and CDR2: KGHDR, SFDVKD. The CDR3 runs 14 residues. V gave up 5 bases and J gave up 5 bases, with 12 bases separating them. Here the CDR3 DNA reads TGTGCCACCAGTGTCTGGGCAGGGAACAATGAGCAGTTCTTC. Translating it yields CATSVWAGNNEQFF.

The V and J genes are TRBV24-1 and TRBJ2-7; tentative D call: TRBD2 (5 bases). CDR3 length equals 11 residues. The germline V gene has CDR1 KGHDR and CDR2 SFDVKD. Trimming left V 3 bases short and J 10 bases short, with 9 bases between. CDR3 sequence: CATSDGSLQYF. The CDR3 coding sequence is TGTGCCACCAGTGATGGGAGTTTACAGTACTTC.

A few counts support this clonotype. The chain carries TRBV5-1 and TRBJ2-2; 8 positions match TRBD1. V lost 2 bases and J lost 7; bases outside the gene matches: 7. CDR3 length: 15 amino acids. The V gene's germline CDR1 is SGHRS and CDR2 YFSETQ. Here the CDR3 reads CASSFGQGAIGELFF. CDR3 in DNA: TGCGCCAGCAGCTTTGGGCAGGGGGCAATCGGGGAGCTGTTTTTT.

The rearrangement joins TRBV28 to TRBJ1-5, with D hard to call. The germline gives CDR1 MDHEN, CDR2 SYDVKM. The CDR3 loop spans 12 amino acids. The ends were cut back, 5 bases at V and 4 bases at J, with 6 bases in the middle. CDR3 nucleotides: TGTGCCAGCAGTATACTAAATCAGCCCCAGCATTTT. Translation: CASSILNQPQHF.

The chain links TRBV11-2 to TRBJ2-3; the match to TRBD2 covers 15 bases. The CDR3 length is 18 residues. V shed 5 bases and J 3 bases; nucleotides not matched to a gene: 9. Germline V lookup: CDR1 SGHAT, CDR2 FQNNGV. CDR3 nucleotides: TGTGCCAGCAGCCCAGGGACTAGCGGGGGGAGGCTGACAGATACGCAGTATTTT. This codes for CASSPGTSGGRLTDTQYF. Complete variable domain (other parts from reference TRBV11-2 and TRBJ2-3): EAGVAQSPRYKIIEKRQSVAFWCNPISGHATLYWYQQILGQGPKLLIQFQNNGVVDDSQLPKDRFSAERLKGVDSTLKIQPAKLEDSAVYLCASSPGTSGGRLTDTQYFGPGTRLTVL.

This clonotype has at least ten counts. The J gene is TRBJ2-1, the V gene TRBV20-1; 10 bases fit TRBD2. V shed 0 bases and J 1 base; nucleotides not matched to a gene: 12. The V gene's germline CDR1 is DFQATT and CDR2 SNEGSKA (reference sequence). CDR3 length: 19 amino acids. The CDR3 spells CSARDLNPSGGSSYNEQFF. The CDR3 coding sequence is TGCAGTGCTAGAGATCTAAACCCTAGCGGGGGTTCGTCCTACAATGAGCAGTTCTTC.

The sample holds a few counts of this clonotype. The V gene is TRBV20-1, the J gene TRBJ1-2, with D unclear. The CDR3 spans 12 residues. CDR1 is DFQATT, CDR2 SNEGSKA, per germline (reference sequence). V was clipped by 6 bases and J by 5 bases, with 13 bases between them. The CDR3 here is CSAGSTAYGYTF. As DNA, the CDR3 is TGCAGTGCAGGATCCACAGCGTATGGCTACACCTTC.

The CDR3 region has the DNA TGTGCCAGCAGCCCGACGGGATCTAATGGCTACACCTTC. Protein sequence: CASSPTGSNGYTF. This chain uses TRBV6-5 with TRBJ1-2; D gene unclear. The CDR3 consists of 13 residues. Trimming left V 6 bases short and J 6 bases short, with 14 bases between. Germline assignment: CDR1 MNHEY and CDR2 SVGAGI.

The DNA for the CDR3 is TGTGCCAGCAGCTTATGGGGACCGTTCTCCTATAATTCACCCCTCCACTTT. It encodes CASSLWGPFSYNSPLHF. V gene TRBV7-3 combines with J gene TRBJ1-6; weak D call: TRBD1 (5 bases). Germline V gene data show CDR1 as SGHTA and CDR2 as FQGTGA. V lost 2 bases to trimming and J lost 0 bases, with 11 bases between them. The CDR3 has 17 amino acids. Based on the CDR3 plus reference TRBV7-3 and TRBJ1-6, the full variable domain is GAGVSQTPSNKVTEKGKYVELRCDPISGHTALYWYRQSLGQGPEFLIYFQGTGAADDSGLPNDRFFAVRPEGSVSTLKIQRTERGDSAVYLCASSLWGPFSYNSPLHFGNGTRLTVT.

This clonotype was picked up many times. The CDR3 bases are TGTGCCTGGAGTGCACAGGGCGATCAGCCCCAGCATTTT. It is translated as CAWSAQGDQPQHF. The chain couples TRBV30 to TRBJ1-5; D is possibly TRBD1 (6 bases). V was shortened by 1 base and J by 5 bases, with 9 bases between the two germline ends. Germline CDR1 reads GTSNPN; CDR2 reads SVGIG (reference sequence). This CDR3 is built from 13 residues. The variable domain in full, completed from reference TRBV30 and TRBJ1-5, reads SQTIHQWPATLVQPVGSPLSLECTVEGTSNPNLYWYRQAAGRGLQLLFYSVGIGQISSEVPQNLSASRPQDRQFILSSKKLLLSDSGFYLCAWSAQGDQPQHFGDGTRLSIL.

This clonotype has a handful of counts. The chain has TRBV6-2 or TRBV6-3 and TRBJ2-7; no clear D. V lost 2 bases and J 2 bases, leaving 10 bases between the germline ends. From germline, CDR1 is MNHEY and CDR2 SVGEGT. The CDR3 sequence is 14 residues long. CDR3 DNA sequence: TGTGCCAGCAGTTACCGGGTGGCTACCTACGAGCAGTACGTC. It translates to CASSYRVATYEQYV.

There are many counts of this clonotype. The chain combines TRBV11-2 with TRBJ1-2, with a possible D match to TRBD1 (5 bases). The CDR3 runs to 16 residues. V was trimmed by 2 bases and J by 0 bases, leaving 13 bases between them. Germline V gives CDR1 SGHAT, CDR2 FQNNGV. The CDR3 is CASSLIQWGANYGYTF. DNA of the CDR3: TGTGCCAGCAGCTTAATTCAATGGGGCGCTAACTATGGCTACACCTTC.

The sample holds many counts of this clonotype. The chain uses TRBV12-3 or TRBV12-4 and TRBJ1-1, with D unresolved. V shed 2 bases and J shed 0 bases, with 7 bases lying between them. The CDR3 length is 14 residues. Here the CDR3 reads CASSLSQLNTEAFF. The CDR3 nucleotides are TGTGCCAGCAGTTTAAGTCAGTTGAACACTGAAGCTTTCTTT.

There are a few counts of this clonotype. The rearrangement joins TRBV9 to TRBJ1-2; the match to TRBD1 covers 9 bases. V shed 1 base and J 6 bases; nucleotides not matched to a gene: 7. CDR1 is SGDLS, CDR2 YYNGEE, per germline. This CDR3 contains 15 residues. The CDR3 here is CASSVTQGARDGYTF. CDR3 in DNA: TGTGCCAGCAGCGTAACACAGGGGGCGCGGGATGGCTACACCTTC.

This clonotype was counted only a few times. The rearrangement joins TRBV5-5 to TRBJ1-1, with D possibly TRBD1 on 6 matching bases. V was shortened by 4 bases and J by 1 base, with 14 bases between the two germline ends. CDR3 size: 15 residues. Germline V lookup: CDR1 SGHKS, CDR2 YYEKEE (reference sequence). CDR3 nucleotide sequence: TGTGCCAGCAGCCCAAACCCGACAGGGAACACTGAAGCTTTCTTT. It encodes CASSPNPTGNTEAFF.

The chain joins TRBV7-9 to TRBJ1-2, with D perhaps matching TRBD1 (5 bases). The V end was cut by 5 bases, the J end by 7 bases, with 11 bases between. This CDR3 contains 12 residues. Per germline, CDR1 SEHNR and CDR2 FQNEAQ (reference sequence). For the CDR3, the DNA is TGTGCCAGCAGCCCCTCCGGGGGTGGCTACACCTTC. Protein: CASSPSGGGYTF.

The CDR3 region has the DNA TGTGCCAGCAGCTTGGGTACAGGGGTGAGGGGCTACGAGCAGTACTTC. Translated, it gives CASSLGTGVRGYEQYF. The chain uses TRBV7-2 and TRBJ2-7, with 7 bases identical to TRBD1. The V segment lost 3 bases and the J segment 3 bases; nucleotides outside the gene matches: 11. The CDR3 runs to 16 residues. Germline loops: CDR1 SGHTA, CDR2 FQGNSA.